Below, 9 T cell receptor beta chains from the same sample are listed, as sequenced in a study of shared clonotypes between healthy human individuals (dated by TCRdb to between 2020 and 2021). The library was generated by the immunoSEQ multiplex PCR assay. Here the immuneACCESS table is served through TCRdb, limited to in-frame sequences with V and J called. Missing clones are a known gap in these copies; in checked studies unresolved V genes cover under half, and the rest lacks a known reason. In this sample the table shows millions of clones, 85% to 95% of which occur a single time. The top ten clonotypes cover 0.39% of the sample. Sequencing was carried out using naive CD4+ T cells from PBMCs. The cell subset or site label on this specimen signifies: CD45RA+ positively selected. These receptors were obtained from a man between 18 and 29 years old in good health. Some clones in this sample may be carry-over from other donors' samples.

The rearrangement links TRBV2 to TRBJ1-4; 8 bases line up with TRBD1. CDR1 is SNHLY, CDR2 FYNNEI, per germline. This CDR3 comprises 15 residues. The J segment lost 3 bases and the V segment lost 6 bases, leaving 6 bases of the junction unmatched. CDR3 DNA: TGTGCCAGCAGCTCCAGGGGGCGAGCTAATGAAAAACTGTTTTTT. Translating it yields CASSSRGRANEKLFF.

A remark on this clone: Within the sample, other DNA sequences also encode this same CDR3. This chain links TRBV5-4 with TRBJ2-7; no firm D call. The germline V gene encodes CDR1 SGHNT and CDR2 YYREEE (reference sequence). CDR3 length: 12 residues. Trimming pared 1 base from V and 5 bases from J, leaving 7 bases between. The CDR3 loop reads CASSLFLNEQYF. The DNA of the CDR3 is TGTGCCAGCAGCTTGTTTTTGAACGAGCAGTACTTC.

Regarding this clone: The sample contains more than one DNA sequence encoding this CDR3. V gene TRBV7-9 combines with J gene TRBJ1-5; TRBD1 is a possible D gene (6 bases). The CDR3 covers 12 residues. CDR1 and CDR2 (germline): SEHNR, FQNEAQ (reference sequence). V gave up 4 bases and J gave up 7 bases, with 8 bases separating them. CDR3 in DNA: TGTGCCAGCAGCTCAAGGGGGCAGCCCCAGCATTTT. Translating it yields CASSSRGQPQHF.

As to this clone: Other DNA sequences from this sample encode an identical CDR3 as well. The rearrangement joins TRBV28 to TRBJ1-5; D remains ambiguous. Trimming pared 2 bases from V and 2 bases from J, leaving 7 bases between. The CDR3 sequence is 14 residues long. CDR1 MDHEN and CDR2 SYDVKM come from the germline V gene. CDR3 bases: TGTGCCAGCAGTTTAGTTGGGGGCAATCAGCCCCAGCATTTT. The encoded protein is CASSLVGGNQPQHF. The full variable domain, its missing parts supplied by reference TRBV28 and TRBJ1-5, is DVKVTQSSRYLVKRTGEKVFLECVQDMDHENMFWYRQDPGLGLRLIYFSYDVKMKEKGDIPEGYSVSREKKERFSLILESASTNQTSMYLCASSLVGGNQPQHFGDGTRLSIL.

This chain connects TRBV7-9 to TRBJ2-7, with 7 bases matching TRBD1. This CDR3 is 15 amino acids long. Germline assignment: CDR1 SEHNR and CDR2 FQNEAQ (reference sequence). Losses at the gene ends were 2 bases for V and 6 bases for J; bases not matched to a gene: 10. CDR3 residues: CASSLWVQGISEQYF. The CDR3 region has the DNA TGTGCCAGCAGCTTATGGGTACAGGGGATCTCCGAGCAGTACTTC. Variable domain in full (rest from reference TRBV7-9 and TRBJ2-7): DTGVSQNPRHKITKRGQNVTFRCDPISEHNRLYWYRQTLGQGPEFLTYFQNEAQLEKSRLLSDRFSAERPKGSFSTLEIQRTEQGDSAMYLCASSLWVQGISEQYFGPGTRLTVT.

This clone showed up just a few times. The rearrangement uses TRBV2 and TRBJ1-2; D is perhaps TRBD1 (5 bases). Trimming cost V 7 bases and J 5 bases, with 11 bases left between them. The length of the CDR3 is 12 residues. CDR1 and CDR2 from the germline V gene are SNHLY and FYNNEI. The CDR3 DNA reads as TGTGCCAGCAACGCAGGGAGATATGGCTACACCTTC. Translated, it gives CASNAGRYGYTF.

The V and J genes are TRBV7-2 and TRBJ2-5; D unresolved. Germline CDR1 SGHTA, CDR2 FQGNSA. Trimming stripped 5 bases from V and 0 bases from J, with 7 bases between. The CDR3 runs to 13 residues. CDR3 sequence: CASSPRYQETQYF. The CDR3 coding sequence is TGTGCCAGCAGCCCTAGATACCAAGAGACCCAGTACTTC.

The J gene is TRBJ2-1, the V gene TRBV5-1, with D possibly matching TRBD2 (6 bases). V gave up 0 bases and J gave up 9 bases, with 16 bases separating them. Germline CDR1 and CDR2: SGHRS and YFSETQ. There are 15 residues in the CDR3. The CDR3 region is CASSLANLVGSEQFF. DNA of the CDR3: TGCGCCAGCAGCTTGGCCAACCTTGTCGGGAGTGAGCAGTTCTTC.

The chain employs TRBV6-4 and TRBJ2-7; D perhaps matches TRBD2 (5 bases). V shed 1 base and J shed 8 bases, with 18 bases lying between them. Germline values: CDR1 MRHNA, CDR2 SNTAGT. The CDR3 sequence is 15 residues long. The CDR3 here is CASSDFEGRWRKQYF. The CDR3 DNA is TGTGCCAGCAGTGACTTCGAGGGAAGGTGGCGCAAGCAGTACTTC.